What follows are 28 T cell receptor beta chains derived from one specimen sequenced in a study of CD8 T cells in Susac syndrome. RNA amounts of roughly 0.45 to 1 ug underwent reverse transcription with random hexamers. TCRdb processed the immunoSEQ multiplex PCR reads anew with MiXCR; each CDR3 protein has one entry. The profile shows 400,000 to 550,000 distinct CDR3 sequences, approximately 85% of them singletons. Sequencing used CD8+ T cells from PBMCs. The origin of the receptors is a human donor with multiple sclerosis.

In DNA form, the CDR3 reads TGTGCCAGCAGCAAAGCCGGCCCGGGACAGGGGGGCACGGATAGCAATCAGCCCCAGCATTTT. This codes for CASSKAGPGQGGTDSNQPQHF. V usage is TRBV21-1 and J usage is TRBJ1-5; no check of the table's D call, TRBD1, against the DNA was made. TRBV21-1 is a documented pseudogene. The CDR3 sequence is 21 residues long.

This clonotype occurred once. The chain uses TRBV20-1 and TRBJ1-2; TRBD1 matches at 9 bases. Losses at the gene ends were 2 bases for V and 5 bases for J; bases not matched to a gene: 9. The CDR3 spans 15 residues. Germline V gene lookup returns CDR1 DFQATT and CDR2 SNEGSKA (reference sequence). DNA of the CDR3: TGCAGTGCTAGATCCGGACAGGGGAGGGATTATGGCTACACCTTC. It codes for CSARSGQGRDYGYTF.

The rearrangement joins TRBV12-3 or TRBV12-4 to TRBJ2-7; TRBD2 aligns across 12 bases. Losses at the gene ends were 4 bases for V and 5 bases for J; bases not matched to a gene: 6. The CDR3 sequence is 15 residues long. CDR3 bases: TGTGCCAGCAGTTCGACTAGCGGGAGTCCCCACGAGCAGTACTTC. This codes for CASSSTSGSPHEQYF.

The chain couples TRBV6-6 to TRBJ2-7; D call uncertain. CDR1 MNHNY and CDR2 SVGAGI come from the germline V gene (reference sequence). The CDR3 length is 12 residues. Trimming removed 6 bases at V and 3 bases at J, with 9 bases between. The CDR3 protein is CASSPTFYEQYF. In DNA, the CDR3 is TGTGCCAGCAGCCCAACATTCTACGAGCAGTACTTC.

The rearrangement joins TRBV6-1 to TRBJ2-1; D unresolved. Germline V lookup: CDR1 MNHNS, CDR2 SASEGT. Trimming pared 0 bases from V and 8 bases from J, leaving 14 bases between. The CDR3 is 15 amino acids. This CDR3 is CASSEALGIGHEQFF. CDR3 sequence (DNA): TGTGCCAGCAGTGAAGCGCTGGGGATCGGGCATGAGCAGTTCTTC.

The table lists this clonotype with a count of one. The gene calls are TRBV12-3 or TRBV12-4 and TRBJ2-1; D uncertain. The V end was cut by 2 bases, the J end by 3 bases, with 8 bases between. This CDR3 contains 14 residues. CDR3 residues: CASSLSRSYNEQFF. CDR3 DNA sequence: TGTGCCAGCAGTTTATCCCGGAGCTACAATGAGCAGTTCTTC.

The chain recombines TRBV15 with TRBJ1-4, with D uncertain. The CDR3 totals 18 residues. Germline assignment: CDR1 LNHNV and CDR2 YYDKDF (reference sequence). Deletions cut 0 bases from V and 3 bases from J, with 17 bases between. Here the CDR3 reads CATSRDGTENQSNEKLFF. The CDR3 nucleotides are TGTGCCACCAGCAGAGATGGCACAGAGAATCAATCTAATGAAAAACTGTTTTTT.

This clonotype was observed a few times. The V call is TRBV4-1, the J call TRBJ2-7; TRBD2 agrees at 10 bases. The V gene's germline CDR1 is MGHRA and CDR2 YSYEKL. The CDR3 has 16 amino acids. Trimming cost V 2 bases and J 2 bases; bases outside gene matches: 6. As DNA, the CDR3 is TGCGCCAGCAGCCAATCTACTAGCGGGGCGACCTACGAGCAGTACTTC. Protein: CASSQSTSGATYEQYF.

The CDR3 nucleotides are TGTGCCAGCAGCTTTACCGAGGATGAAGCTTTCTTT. This encodes CASSFTEDEAFF. The chain joins TRBV5-6 to TRBJ1-1; D gene uncertain. The CDR3 has 12 amino acids. V shed 2 bases and J shed 7 bases, with 9 bases lying between them. CDR1 is SGHDT, CDR2 YYEEEE, per germline.

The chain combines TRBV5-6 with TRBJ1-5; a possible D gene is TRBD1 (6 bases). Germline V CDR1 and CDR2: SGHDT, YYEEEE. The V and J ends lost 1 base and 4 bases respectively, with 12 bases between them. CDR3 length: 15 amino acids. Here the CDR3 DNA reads TGTGCCAGCAGCTTGCGGGGGCGCGGAAATCAGCCCCAGCATTTT. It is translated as CASSLRGRGNQPQHF.

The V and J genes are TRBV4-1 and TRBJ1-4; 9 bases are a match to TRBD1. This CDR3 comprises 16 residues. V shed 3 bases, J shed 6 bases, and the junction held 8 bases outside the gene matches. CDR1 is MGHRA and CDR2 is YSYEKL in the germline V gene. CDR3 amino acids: CASSQGQTGGYEKLFF. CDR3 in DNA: TGCGCCAGCAGCCAGGGGCAAACAGGGGGCTATGAAAAACTGTTTTTT.

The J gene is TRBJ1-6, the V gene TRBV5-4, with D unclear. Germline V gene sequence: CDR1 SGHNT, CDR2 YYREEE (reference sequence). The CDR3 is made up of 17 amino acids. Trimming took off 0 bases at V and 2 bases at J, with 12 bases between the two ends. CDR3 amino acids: CASSLGTDLAYNSPLHF. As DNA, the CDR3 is TGTGCCAGCAGCTTGGGTACAGACCTAGCCTATAATTCACCCCTCCACTTT.

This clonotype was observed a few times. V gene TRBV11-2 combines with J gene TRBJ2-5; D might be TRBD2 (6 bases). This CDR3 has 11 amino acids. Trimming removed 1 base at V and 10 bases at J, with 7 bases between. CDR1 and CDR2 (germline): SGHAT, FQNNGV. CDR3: CASSLGRDQYF. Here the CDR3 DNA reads TGTGCCAGCAGCTTAGGGAGGGACCAGTACTTC.

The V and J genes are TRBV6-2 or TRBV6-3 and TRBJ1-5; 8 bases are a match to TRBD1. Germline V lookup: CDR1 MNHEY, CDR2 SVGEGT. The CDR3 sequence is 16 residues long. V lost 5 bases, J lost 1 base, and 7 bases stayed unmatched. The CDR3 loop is CASSTDRERSNQPQHF. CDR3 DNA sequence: TGTGCCAGCAGTACGGACAGGGAAAGGAGCAATCAGCCCCAGCATTTT.

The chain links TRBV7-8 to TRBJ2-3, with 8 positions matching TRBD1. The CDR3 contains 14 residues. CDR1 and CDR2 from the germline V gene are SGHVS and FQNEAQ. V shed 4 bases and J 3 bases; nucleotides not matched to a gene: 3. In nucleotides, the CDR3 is TGTGCCAGCAGCTCGACAGGGGAAACAGATACGCAGTATTTT. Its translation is CASSSTGETDTQYF.

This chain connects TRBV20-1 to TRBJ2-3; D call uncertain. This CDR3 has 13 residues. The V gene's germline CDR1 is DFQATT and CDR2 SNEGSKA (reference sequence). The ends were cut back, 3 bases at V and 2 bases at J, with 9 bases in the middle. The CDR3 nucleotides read TGCAGTGCTAGGCTTCCATTCACAGATACGCAGTATTTT. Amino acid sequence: CSARLPFTDTQYF.

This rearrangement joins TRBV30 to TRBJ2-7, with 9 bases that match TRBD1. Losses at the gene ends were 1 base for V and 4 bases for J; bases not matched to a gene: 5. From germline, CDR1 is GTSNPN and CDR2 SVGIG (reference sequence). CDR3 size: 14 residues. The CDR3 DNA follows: TGTGCCTGGAGTGCCCCGGACAGGGGATACGAGCAGTACTTC. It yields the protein CAWSAPDRGYEQYF.

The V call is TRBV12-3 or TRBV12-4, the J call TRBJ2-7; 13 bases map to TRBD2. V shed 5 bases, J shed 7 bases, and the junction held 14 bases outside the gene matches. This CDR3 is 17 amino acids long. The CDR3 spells CASSPYRRLAGGPEQYF. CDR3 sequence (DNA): TGTGCCAGCAGTCCCTACAGACGACTAGCGGGAGGCCCAGAGCAGTACTTC.

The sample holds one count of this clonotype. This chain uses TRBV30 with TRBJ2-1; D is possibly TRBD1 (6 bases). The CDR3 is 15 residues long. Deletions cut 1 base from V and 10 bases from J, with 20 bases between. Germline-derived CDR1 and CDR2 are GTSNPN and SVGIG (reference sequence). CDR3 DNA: TGTGCCTGGAGTGGGGTGCAGGGGTTTTACGTAGAGCAGTTCTTC. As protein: CAWSGVQGFYVEQFF.

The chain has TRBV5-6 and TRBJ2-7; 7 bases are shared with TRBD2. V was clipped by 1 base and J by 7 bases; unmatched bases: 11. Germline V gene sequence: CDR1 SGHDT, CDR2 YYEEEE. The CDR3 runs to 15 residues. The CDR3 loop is CASSLRASGFLEQYF. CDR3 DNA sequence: TGTGCCAGCAGCTTGAGGGCTAGCGGTTTTTTGGAGCAGTACTTC.

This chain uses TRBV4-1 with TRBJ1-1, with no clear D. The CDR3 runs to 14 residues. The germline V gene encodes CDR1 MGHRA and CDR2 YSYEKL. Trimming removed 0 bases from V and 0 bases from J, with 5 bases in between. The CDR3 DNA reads TGCGCCAGCAGCCAAGATGAGGTGAACACTGAAGCTTTCTTT. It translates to CASSQDEVNTEAFF.

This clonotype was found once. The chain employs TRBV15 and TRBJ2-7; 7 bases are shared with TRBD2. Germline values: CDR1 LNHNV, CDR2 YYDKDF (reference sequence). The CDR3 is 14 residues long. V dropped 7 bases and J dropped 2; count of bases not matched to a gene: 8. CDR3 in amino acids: CATTHGEGAYEQYF. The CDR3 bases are TGTGCCACCACCCATGGGGAGGGAGCCTACGAGCAGTACTTC.

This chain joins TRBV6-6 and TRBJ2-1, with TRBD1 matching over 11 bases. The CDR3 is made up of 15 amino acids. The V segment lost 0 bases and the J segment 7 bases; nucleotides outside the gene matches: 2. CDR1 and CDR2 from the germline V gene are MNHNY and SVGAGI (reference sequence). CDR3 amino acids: CASSYSGTGGNEQFF. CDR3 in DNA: TGTGCCAGCAGTTACTCAGGGACAGGGGGTAATGAGCAGTTCTTC.

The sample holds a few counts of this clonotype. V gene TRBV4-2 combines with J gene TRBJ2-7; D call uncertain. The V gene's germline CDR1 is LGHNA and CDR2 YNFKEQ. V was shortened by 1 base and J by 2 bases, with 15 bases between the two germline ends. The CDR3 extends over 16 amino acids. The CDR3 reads CASSQGIDHSTYEQYF. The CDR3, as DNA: TGTGCCAGCAGCCAAGGAATTGACCATAGCACCTACGAGCAGTACTTC.

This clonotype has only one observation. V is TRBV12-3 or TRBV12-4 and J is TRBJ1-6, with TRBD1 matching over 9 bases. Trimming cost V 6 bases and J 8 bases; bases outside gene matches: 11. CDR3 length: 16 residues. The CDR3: CASSLGTGTVYSPLHF. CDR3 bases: TGTGCCAGCAGCCTGGGGACAGGGACTGTGTATTCACCCCTCCACTTT.

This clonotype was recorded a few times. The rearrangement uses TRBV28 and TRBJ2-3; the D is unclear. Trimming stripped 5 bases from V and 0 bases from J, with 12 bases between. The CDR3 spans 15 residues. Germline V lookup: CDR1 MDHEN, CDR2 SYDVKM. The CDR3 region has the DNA TGTGCCAGCAGTCCGGATTCGGCTAGCACAGATACGCAGTATTTT. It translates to CASSPDSASTDTQYF.

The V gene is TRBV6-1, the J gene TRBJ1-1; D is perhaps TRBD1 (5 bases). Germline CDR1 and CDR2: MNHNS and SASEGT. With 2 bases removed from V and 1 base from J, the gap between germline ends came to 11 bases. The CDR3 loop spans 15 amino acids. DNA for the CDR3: TGTGCCAGCAGTGAATATGAGGGGACGAACACTGAAGCTTTCTTT. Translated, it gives CASSEYEGTNTEAFF.

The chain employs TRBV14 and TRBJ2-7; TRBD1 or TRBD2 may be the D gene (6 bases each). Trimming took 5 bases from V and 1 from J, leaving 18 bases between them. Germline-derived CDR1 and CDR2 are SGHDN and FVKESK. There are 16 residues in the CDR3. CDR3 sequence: CASSNYPRGPSYEQYF. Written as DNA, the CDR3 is TGTGCCAGCAGCAACTATCCCCGGGGGCCATCCTACGAGCAGTACTTC.